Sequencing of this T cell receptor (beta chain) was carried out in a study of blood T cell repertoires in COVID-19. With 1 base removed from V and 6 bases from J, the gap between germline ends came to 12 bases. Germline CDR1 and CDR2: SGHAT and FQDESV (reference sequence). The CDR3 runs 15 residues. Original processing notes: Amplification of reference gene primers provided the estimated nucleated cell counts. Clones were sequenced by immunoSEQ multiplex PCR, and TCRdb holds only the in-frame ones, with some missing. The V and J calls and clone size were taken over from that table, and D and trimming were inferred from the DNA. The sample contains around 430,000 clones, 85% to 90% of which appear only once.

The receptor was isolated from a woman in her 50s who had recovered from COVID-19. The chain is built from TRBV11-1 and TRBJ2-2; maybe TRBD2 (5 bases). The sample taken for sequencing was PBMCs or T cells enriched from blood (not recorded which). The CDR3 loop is CASSLGGWSAGELFF. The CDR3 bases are TGTGCCAGCAGCTTAGGAGGGTGGAGCGCCGGGGAGCTGTTTTTT.